These 30 T cell receptor beta chains originate from one sample sequenced in a study of graft-versus-host responses after intestinal transplantation (dated by TCRdb to the early 2020s). The library was obtained by the immunoSEQ multiplex PCR assay. Entries here come from immuneACCESS through TCRdb and include only in-frame sequences with V and J called. Some clones fail to appear in such tables; in the studies checked, an unresolved V gene covers under half of the shortfall, and the cause of the remainder is unknown. The sample data list more than 70,000 clones, and 85% to 95% of these were observed just once. Jointly, the top ten make up about 0.44% of the sample. Reading the label with the study, this specimen's time point is: cells obtained before transplantation from donor or recipient. Their target antigens are unknown. Sequencing used unstimulated CD8+ T cells sorted from spleen or lymph node cells, obtained before transplant. All receptors come from a human donor who was the organ donor for an intestinal transplant.

The chain links TRBV27 to TRBJ2-5, with D perhaps matching TRBD2 (6 bases). Germline loops: CDR1 MNHEY, CDR2 SMNVEV (reference sequence). Trimming removed 3 bases at V and 4 bases at J, with 18 bases between. The CDR3 is 16 amino acids. CDR3 residues: CASSLDLAGGVETQYF. CDR3 nucleotide sequence: TGTGCCAGCAGTTTGGATCTGGCGGGCGGGGTAGAGACCCAGTACTTC.

The chain joins TRBV5-1 to TRBJ2-3, with 8 bases lining up with TRBD2. CDR1 and CDR2 (germline): SGHRS, YFSETQ. With 3 bases clipped from V and 2 bases from J, the junction kept 8 bases outside the gene matches. CDR3 length: 16 amino acids. The CDR3 region is CASSSDGLATTDTQYF. The DNA of the CDR3 is TGCGCCAGCAGCTCAGACGGACTAGCCACCACAGATACGCAGTATTTT.

The sample holds one count of this clone. This rearrangement joins TRBV5-6 to TRBJ1-1; D is uncertain. The CDR3 totals 12 residues. V was trimmed by 1 base and J by 8 bases, leaving 9 bases between them. Germline assignment: CDR1 SGHDT and CDR2 YYEEEE. CDR3 amino acids: CASSLIGGEAFF. The CDR3 nucleotides are TGTGCCAGCAGCTTGATTGGCGGGGAAGCTTTCTTT.

The chain has TRBV11-1 and TRBJ2-1, with D possibly being TRBD1 (6 bases). Trimming removed 3 bases from V and 2 bases from J, with 17 bases in between. This CDR3 comprises 17 residues. Germline V gives CDR1 SGHAT, CDR2 FQDESV (reference sequence). CDR3 amino acids: CASSFSNRDRAYNEQFF. The DNA of the CDR3 is TGTGCCAGCAGCTTTAGTAACAGGGATCGGGCCTACAATGAGCAGTTCTTC.

This chain connects TRBV2 to TRBJ1-4; the match to TRBD1 covers 8 bases. Per the germline V gene, CDR1 is SNHLY and CDR2 is FYNNEI. Trimming took 4 bases from V and 7 from J; bases not matched to a gene: 8. CDR3 length equals 15 residues. The CDR3 nucleotides are TGTGCCAGCAGTGGATCGACAGGGGCGAGTGAAAAACTGTTTTTT. It translates to CASSGSTGASEKLFF.

V usage is TRBV4-3 and J usage is TRBJ2-2, with D hard to call. This CDR3 comprises 14 residues. Germline V lookup: CDR1 LGHNA, CDR2 YSLEER. V was trimmed by 6 bases and J by 2 bases, leaving 10 bases between them. CDR3 protein: CASRPTLNTGELFF. In DNA, the CDR3 is TGCGCCAGCAGACCCACTCTAAACACCGGGGAGCTGTTTTTT.

This clone has a handful of counts. The CDR3 bases are TGTGCCAGCAGTCCTTTAGCGGGGGTCGCCTACGAGCAGTACTTC. Encoded protein: CASSPLAGVAYEQYF. The chain uses TRBV28 and TRBJ2-7, with 9 bases lining up with TRBD2. CDR3 length: 15 amino acids. In germline, CDR1 is MDHEN, CDR2 SYDVKM. Trimming at V came to 5 bases and at J to 2 bases, leaving 7 bases not matched to a gene.

This clone appeared once. This chain uses TRBV27 with TRBJ2-3; no clear D gene. Germline V gives CDR1 MNHEY, CDR2 SMNVEV (reference sequence). Trimming shortened V by 2 bases and J by 0 bases, and 3 bases separated the two germline ends. CDR3 length: 13 amino acids. The CDR3 DNA reads as TGTGCCAGCAGTTTAACTAGCACAGATACGCAGTATTTT. Protein sequence: CASSLTSTDTQYF.

The gene calls are TRBV27 and TRBJ1-2; tentatively, D is TRBD1 (5 bases). Trimming shortened V by 5 bases and J by 1 base, and 26 bases separated the two germline ends. This CDR3 spans 19 amino acids. The germline CDR1 and CDR2 sequences are MNHEY and SMNVEV (reference sequence). CDR3 DNA: TGTGCCAGCAGTCCCCGTTTTACCATCCGGGACTTCAATAACTATGGCTACACCTTC. Translating gives CASSPRFTIRDFNNYGYTF.

The count of this clone is one. The chain uses TRBV5-6 and TRBJ2-7; TRBD1 aligns across 10 bases. The V gene end was trimmed by 3 bases and the J gene end by 2 bases; junction bases not matched to a gene: 2. Germline V CDR1 and CDR2: SGHDT, YYEEEE. The CDR3 consists of 14 residues. The CDR3 nucleotides are TGTGCCAGCAGCTACGGGACAGGGGCCTACGAGCAGTACTTC. This translates into CASSYGTGAYEQYF.

The chain combines TRBV4-3 with TRBJ1-6, with 8 nucleotides matching TRBD1. Germline loops: CDR1 LGHNA, CDR2 YSLEER. J gave up 8 bases and V 4 bases, and 7 bases lay outside the gene matches. The CDR3 covers 15 residues. The CDR3 DNA follows: TGCGCCAGCAGCCGGCGGGGACAGGCAGATTCACCCCTCCACTTT. This gives the protein CASSRRGQADSPLHF.

This clone was seen only once. A read error may account for a junction end that differs from germline. The rearrangement joins TRBV7-7 to TRBJ2-1; TRBD2 matches at 8 bases. CDR3 size: 15 residues. Germline CDR1 reads SSHAT; CDR2 reads FNYEAQ (reference sequence). The CDR3 region has the DNA TGTGCTAGCAGCTTAGATTGGGGCGGGGGGAATGAGCAGTTCTTC. Amino acids: CASSLDWGGGNEQFF.

J is TRBJ1-2 and V is TRBV19; D might be TRBD1 (5 bases). Per the germline V gene, CDR1 is LNHDA and CDR2 is SQIVND (reference sequence). Trimming removed 2 bases from V and 4 bases from J, with 11 bases in between. The CDR3 runs 14 residues. The CDR3 here is CASSITGGSYGYTF. The CDR3, as DNA: TGTGCCAGTAGTATAACTGGGGGGTCCTATGGCTACACCTTC.

V gene TRBV19 combines with J gene TRBJ2-3; no reliable D call. Trimming removed 5 bases at V and 1 base at J, with 13 bases between. Germline CDR1 reads LNHDA; CDR2 reads SQIVND (reference sequence). The CDR3 covers 15 residues. The CDR3 nucleotides read TGTGCCAGTAGTCCGTACTTGATTCGCACAGATACGCAGTATTTT. Translated, it gives CASSPYLIRTDTQYF.

This chain joins TRBV7-9 and TRBJ2-7; D gene unclear. The V gene's germline CDR1 is SEHNR and CDR2 FQNEAQ (reference sequence). Trimming stripped 5 bases from V and 0 bases from J, with 8 bases between. The CDR3 has 13 amino acids. CDR3 region: CASSLLASYEQYF. For the CDR3, the DNA is TGTGCCAGCAGCCTGCTGGCCTCCTACGAGCAGTACTTC.

The V call is TRBV5-4, the J call TRBJ2-5; a weak D match, TRBD1 (5 bases). V was trimmed by 4 bases and J by 3 bases, leaving 16 bases between them. CDR3 length: 15 amino acids. Germline V gene sequence: CDR1 SGHNT, CDR2 YYREEE (reference sequence). DNA of the CDR3: TGTGCCAGCAGCCGTCTCCCTGGCAGGGAAGAGACCCAGTACTTC. Amino acid sequence: CASSRLPGREETQYF.

DNA of the CDR3: TGCGCCAGCAGCCACGGACAGGGCGCTGGAAACACCATATATTTT. This sequence encodes CASSHGQGAGNTIYF. The chain employs TRBV4-3 and TRBJ1-3, with 8 positions matching TRBD1. Trimming took 3 bases from V and 2 from J; bases not matched to a gene: 3. This CDR3 spans 15 amino acids. CDR1 is LGHNA and CDR2 is YSLEER in the germline V gene.

This sequence joins TRBV4-1 and TRBJ1-5, with 7 bases that match TRBD1. Germline trimming cut 5 bases from V and 4 bases from J; bases unmatched to any gene: 5. The germline V gene has CDR1 MGHRA and CDR2 YSYEKL. The CDR3 contains 14 residues. The CDR3 is CASSVTGENQPQHF. CDR3 coding DNA: TGCGCCAGCAGCGTAACAGGGGAGAATCAGCCCCAGCATTTT.

The chain has TRBV7-9 and TRBJ1-1; tentative D call: TRBD1 (5 bases). Germline values: CDR1 SEHNR, CDR2 FQNEAQ (reference sequence). The V and J ends lost 2 bases and 3 bases respectively, with 10 bases between them. There are 14 residues in the CDR3. The CDR3 spells CASSLLGRDTEAFF. The CDR3 DNA reads TGTGCCAGCAGCTTATTAGGCAGGGACACTGAAGCTTTCTTT.

For the CDR3, the DNA is TGTGCCAGCAGCTTTCGGGGGGGCTACTTCAACTACGAGCAGTACTTC. Its translation is CASSFRGGYFNYEQYF. J is TRBJ2-7 and V is TRBV7-2; TRBD2 matches 8 bases. Germline CDR1 reads SGHTA; CDR2 reads FQGNSA. The CDR3 covers 16 residues. Trimming took 3 bases from V and 3 from J; bases not matched to a gene: 10.

This chain joins TRBV27 and TRBJ1-6; TRBD1 matches 10 bases. With 2 bases clipped from V and 10 bases from J, the junction kept 5 bases outside the gene matches. CDR3 size: 15 residues. Germline CDR1 and CDR2: MNHEY and SMNVEV (reference sequence). The CDR3 DNA follows: TGTGCCAGCAGTTTACAGAGGACAGGGGGGTCACCCCTCCACTTT. Translated, it gives CASSLQRTGGSPLHF.

The chain uses TRBV9 and TRBJ1-1, with a possible D match to TRBD1 (5 bases). Deletions cut 4 bases from V and 5 bases from J, with 24 bases between. This CDR3 has 17 residues. The germline V gene has CDR1 SGDLS and CDR2 YYNGEE. The CDR3 is CASSTPADRVRGTEAFF. The CDR3 nucleotides read TGTGCCAGCAGCACCCCCGCAGATAGGGTAAGGGGAACTGAAGCTTTCTTT.

The chain employs TRBV27 and TRBJ2-3; TRBD2 aligns across 11 bases. Germline CDR1 MNHEY, CDR2 SMNVEV (reference sequence). V shed 6 bases and J 7 bases; nucleotides not matched to a gene: 12. CDR3 length: 16 residues. In nucleotides, the CDR3 is TGTGCCAGCAGCCGCCCCGGGACTAGCGGAACTCATACGCAGTATTTT. It is translated as CASSRPGTSGTHTQYF.

The rearrangement links TRBV27 to TRBJ2-7; 8 bases agree with TRBD1. This CDR3 spans 13 amino acids. The germline CDR1 and CDR2 sequences are MNHEY and SMNVEV (reference sequence). V shed 8 bases and J 2 bases; nucleotides not matched to a gene: 5. CDR3 sequence (DNA): TGTGCCAGCTCGGACAGGGCGACCTACGAGCAGTACTTC. Translated: CASSDRATYEQYF.

This sequence joins TRBV29-1 and TRBJ1-2, with 7 bases that match TRBD1. V trimming: 3 bases; J trimming: 6 bases; junction bases outside the gene matches: 7. This CDR3 comprises 13 residues. The germline V gene has CDR1 SQVTM and CDR2 ANQGSEA. The CDR3 nucleotides read TGCAGCGTTGACACAGGGGTTGTACATGGCTACACCTTC. This codes for CSVDTGVVHGYTF.

The chain recombines TRBV28 with TRBJ1-1, with D possibly matching TRBD1 (6 bases). CDR3 length equals 13 residues. In germline, CDR1 is MDHEN, CDR2 SYDVKM. Between the trimmed V and J ends, which lost 6 bases and 5 bases, there was a span of 13 bases. CDR3 DNA sequence: TGTGCCAGCAGAGACAGGTACTTAACTGAAGCTTTCTTT. Its protein product is CASRDRYLTEAFF.

J is TRBJ1-1 and V is TRBV4-1; D unclear. V was shortened by 3 bases and J by 1 base, with 6 bases between the two germline ends. The CDR3 is 13 amino acids. Germline values: CDR1 MGHRA, CDR2 YSYEKL. DNA for the CDR3: TGCGCCAGCAGCCACAACTCGAACACTGAAGCTTTCTTT. Amino acid sequence: CASSHNSNTEAFF.

This clone was found a few times. V is TRBV4-2 and J is TRBJ1-1; D is undetermined. V dropped 4 bases and J dropped 4 bases, with 16 bases sitting between them. The CDR3 covers 15 residues. In germline, CDR1 is LGHNA, CDR2 YNFKEQ. The CDR3 is CASSPRSQVVTEAFF. The CDR3 region has the DNA TGTGCCAGCAGCCCAAGATCCCAGGTGGTCACTGAAGCTTTCTTT.

V is TRBV19 and J is TRBJ2-3; D unclear. CDR3 length: 12 residues. Germline V gene lookup returns CDR1 LNHDA and CDR2 SQIVND (reference sequence). V lost 5 bases, J lost 5 bases, and 8 bases lay in between. The CDR3 spells CASSLYRDTQYF. For the CDR3, the DNA is TGTGCCAGTAGTCTCTATCGAGATACGCAGTATTTT.

V gene TRBV5-4 combines with J gene TRBJ2-5; 9 bases map to TRBD1. The CDR3 runs 14 residues. J gave up 5 bases and V 3 bases, and 5 bases lay outside the gene matches. Germline CDR1 and CDR2: SGHNT and YYREEE (reference sequence). The CDR3 DNA reads as TGTGCCAGCAGCTCACAGGGGGCGGAGGAGACCCAGTACTTC. Protein sequence: CASSSQGAEETQYF.